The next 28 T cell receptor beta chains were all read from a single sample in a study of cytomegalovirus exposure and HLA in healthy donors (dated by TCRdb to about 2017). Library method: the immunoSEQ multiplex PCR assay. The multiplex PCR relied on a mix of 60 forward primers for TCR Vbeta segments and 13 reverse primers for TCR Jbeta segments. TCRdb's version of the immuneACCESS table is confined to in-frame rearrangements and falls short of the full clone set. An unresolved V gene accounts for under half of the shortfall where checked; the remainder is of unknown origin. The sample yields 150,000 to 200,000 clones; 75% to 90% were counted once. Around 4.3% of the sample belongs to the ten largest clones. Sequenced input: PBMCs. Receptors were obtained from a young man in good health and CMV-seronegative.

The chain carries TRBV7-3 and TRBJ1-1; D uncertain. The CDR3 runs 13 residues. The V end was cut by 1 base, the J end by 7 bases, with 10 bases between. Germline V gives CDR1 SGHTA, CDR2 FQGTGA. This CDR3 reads CASSLIPGHEAFF. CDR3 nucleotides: TGTGCCAGCAGCTTAATACCGGGTCATGAAGCTTTCTTT.

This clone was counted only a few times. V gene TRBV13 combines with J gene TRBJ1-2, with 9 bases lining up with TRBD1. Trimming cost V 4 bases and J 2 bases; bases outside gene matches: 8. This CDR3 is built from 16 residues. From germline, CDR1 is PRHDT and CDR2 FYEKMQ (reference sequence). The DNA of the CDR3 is TGTGCCAGCAGCTCCCTTACAGGGGGCCAGAACTATGGCTACACCTTC. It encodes CASSSLTGGQNYGYTF.

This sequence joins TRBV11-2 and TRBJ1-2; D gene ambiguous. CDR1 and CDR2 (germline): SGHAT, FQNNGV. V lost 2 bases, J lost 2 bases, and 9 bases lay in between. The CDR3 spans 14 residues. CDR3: CASSLLLENYGYTF. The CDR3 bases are TGTGCCAGCAGCTTATTGCTGGAGAACTATGGCTACACCTTC.

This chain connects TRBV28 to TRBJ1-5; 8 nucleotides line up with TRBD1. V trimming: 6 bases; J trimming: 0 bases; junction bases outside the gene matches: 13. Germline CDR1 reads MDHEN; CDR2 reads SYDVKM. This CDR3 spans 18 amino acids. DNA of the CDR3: TGTGCCAGCAGCCCTCCGGGACAGGAGTATTATAGCAATCAGCCCCAGCATTTT. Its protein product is CASSPPGQEYYSNQPQHF.

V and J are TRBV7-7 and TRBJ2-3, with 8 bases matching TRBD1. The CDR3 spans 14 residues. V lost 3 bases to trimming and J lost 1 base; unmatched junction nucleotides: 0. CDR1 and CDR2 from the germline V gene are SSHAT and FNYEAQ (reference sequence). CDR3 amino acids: CASSLGQGTDTQYF. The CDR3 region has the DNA TGTGCCAGCAGCTTGGGACAGGGCACAGATACGCAGTATTTT.

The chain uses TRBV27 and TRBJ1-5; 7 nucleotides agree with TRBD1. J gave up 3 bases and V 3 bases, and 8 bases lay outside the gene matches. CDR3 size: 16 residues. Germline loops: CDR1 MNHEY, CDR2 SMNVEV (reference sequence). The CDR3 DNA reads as TGTGCCAGCAGTTTGTCCAGGGGGGTTATCAATCAGCCCCAGCATTTT. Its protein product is CASSLSRGVINQPQHF.

For the CDR3, the DNA is TGTGCCAGCAGGCCCTGGACAGGGGAAGAGACCCAGTACTTC. It encodes CASRPWTGEETQYF. V and J are TRBV28 and TRBJ2-5, with 9 bases aligning to TRBD1. The CDR3 loop spans 14 amino acids. Germline CDR1 MDHEN, CDR2 SYDVKM. V was pared by 6 bases and J by 3 bases, with 5 bases of the junction left unmatched.

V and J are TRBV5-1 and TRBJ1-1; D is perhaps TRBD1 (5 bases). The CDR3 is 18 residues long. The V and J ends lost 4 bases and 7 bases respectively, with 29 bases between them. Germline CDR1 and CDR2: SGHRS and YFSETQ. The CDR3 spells CASSPVWGRAFWTDEAFF. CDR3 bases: TGCGCCAGCAGCCCTGTGTGGGGCAGGGCCTTTTGGACGGATGAAGCTTTCTTT. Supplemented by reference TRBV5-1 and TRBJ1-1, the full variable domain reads KAGVTQTPRYLIKTRGQQVTLSCSPISGHRSVSWYQQTPGQGLQFLFEYFSETQRNKGNFPGRFSGRQFSNSRSEMNVSTLELGDSALYLCASSPVWGRAFWTDEAFFGQGTRLTVV.

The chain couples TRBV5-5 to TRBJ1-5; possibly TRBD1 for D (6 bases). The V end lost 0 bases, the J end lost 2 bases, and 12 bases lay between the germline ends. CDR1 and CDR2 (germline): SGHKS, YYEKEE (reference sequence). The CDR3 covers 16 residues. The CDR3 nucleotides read TGTGCCAGCAGCTTGGACAGGGCGTTTGGCAATCAGCCCCAGCATTTT. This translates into CASSLDRAFGNQPQHF.

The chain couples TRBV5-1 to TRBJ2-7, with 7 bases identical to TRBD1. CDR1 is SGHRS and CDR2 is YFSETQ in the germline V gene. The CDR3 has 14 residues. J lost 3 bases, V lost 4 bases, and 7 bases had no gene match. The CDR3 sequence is CASSADRSFYEQYF. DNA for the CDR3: TGCGCCAGCAGCGCGGACAGGTCCTTCTACGAGCAGTACTTC.

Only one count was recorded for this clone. In nucleotides, the CDR3 is TGTGCCAGCAGTTGGGAGGGAGGGGAAAAACTGTTTTTT. Translating gives CASSWEGGEKLFF. The chain employs TRBV28 and TRBJ1-4; D remains unclear. The CDR3 spans 13 residues. V lost 4 bases, J lost 8 bases, and 11 bases lay in between. From germline, CDR1 is MDHEN and CDR2 SYDVKM.

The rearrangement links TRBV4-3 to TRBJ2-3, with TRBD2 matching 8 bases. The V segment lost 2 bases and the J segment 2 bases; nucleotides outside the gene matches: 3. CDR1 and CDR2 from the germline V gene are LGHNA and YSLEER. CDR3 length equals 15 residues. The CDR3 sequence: CASSQRGGFTDTQYF. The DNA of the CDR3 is TGCGCCAGCAGCCAACGGGGGGGATTCACAGATACGCAGTATTTT.

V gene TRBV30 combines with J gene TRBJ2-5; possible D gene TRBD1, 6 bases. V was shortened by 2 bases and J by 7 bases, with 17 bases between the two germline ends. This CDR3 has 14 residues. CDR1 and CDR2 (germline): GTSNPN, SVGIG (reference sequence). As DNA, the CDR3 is TGTGCCTGGAGTCCATTGGGACACCGAGGGACCCAGTACTTC. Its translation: CAWSPLGHRGTQYF.

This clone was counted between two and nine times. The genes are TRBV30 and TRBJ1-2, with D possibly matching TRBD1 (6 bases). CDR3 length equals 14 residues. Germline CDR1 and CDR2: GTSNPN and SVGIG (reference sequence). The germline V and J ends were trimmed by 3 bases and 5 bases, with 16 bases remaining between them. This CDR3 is CAWRGKDRLYGYTF. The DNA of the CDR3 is TGTGCCTGGAGGGGTAAGGACAGACTATATGGCTACACCTTC.

The DNA for the CDR3 is TGTGCCACCAGCGGGGGTTCGGGGGATGGCTACACCTTC. This codes for CATSGGSGDGYTF. This chain links TRBV15 with TRBJ1-2, with D possibly TRBD1 on 5 matching bases. CDR1 is LNHNV, CDR2 YYDKDF, per germline (reference sequence). V was clipped by 5 bases and J by 6 bases, with 13 bases between them. The CDR3 is 13 amino acids.

The CDR3 DNA sequence: TGTGCCAGCAGCCAACTTGGACAGGGCCTCATGAACACTGAAGCTTTCTTT. It is translated as CASSQLGQGLMNTEAFF. V and J are TRBV14 and TRBJ1-1; 8 bases align to TRBD1. Germline-derived CDR1 and CDR2 are SGHDN and FVKESK. With V trimmed by 2 bases and J by 0 bases, 8 bases remained unmatched. CDR3 size: 17 residues.

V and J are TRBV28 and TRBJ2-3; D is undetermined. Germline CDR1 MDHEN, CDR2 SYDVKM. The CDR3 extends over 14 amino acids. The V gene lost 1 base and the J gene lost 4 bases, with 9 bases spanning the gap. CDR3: CASSLSRVSDTQYF. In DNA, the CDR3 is TGTGCCAGCAGTTTATCCCGGGTCTCAGATACGCAGTATTTT.

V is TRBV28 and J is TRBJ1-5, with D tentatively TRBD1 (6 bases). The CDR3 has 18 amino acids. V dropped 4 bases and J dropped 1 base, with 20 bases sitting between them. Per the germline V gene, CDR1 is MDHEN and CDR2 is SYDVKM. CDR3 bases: TGTGCCAGCAGTTCAACAGGGAATGGGGTTACGAGCAATCAGCCCCAGCATTTT. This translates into CASSSTGNGVTSNQPQHF. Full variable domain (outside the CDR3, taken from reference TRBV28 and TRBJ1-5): DVKVTQSSRYLVKRTGEKVFLECVQDMDHENMFWYRQDPGLGLRLIYFSYDVKMKEKGDIPEGYSVSREKKERFSLILESASTNQTSMYLCASSSTGNGVTSNQPQHFGDGTRLSIL.

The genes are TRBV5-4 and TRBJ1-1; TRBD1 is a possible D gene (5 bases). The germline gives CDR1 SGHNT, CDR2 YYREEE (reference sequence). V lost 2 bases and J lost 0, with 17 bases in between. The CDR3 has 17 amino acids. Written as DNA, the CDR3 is TGTGCCAGCAGCTTATTCGACAGCCTCTTCATGAACACTGAAGCTTTCTTT. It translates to CASSLFDSLFMNTEAFF.

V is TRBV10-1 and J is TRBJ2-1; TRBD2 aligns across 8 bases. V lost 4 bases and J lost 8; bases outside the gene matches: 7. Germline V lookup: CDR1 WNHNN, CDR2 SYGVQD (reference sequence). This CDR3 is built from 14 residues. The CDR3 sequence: CASSGLSGDDEQFF. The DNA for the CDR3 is TGCGCCAGCAGTGGCCTTAGCGGGGACGATGAGCAGTTCTTC.

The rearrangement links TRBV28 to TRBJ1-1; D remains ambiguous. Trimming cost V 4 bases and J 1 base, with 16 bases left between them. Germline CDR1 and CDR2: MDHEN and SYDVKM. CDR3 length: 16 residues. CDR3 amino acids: CASSYTPLSWNTEAFF. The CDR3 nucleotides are TGTGCCAGCAGTTATACTCCTTTATCCTGGAACACTGAAGCTTTCTTT. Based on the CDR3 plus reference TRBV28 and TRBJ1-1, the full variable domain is DVKVTQSSRYLVKRTGEKVFLECVQDMDHENMFWYRQDPGLGLRLIYFSYDVKMKEKGDIPEGYSVSREKKERFSLILESASTNQTSMYLCASSYTPLSWNTEAFFGQGTRLTVV.

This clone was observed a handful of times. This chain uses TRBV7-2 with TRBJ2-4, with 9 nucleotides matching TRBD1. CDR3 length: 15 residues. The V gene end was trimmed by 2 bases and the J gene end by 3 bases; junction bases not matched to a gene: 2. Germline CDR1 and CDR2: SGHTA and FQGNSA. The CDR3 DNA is TGTGCCAGCAGCTTAACAGGGGGCATCAAAAACATTCAGTACTTC. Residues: CASSLTGGIKNIQYF.

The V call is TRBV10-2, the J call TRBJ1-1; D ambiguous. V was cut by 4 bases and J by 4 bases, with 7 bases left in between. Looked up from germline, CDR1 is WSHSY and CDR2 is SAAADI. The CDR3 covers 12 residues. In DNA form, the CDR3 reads TGCGCCAGCAGTGCCGGCGGCACTGAAGCTTTCTTT. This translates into CASSAGGTEAFF.

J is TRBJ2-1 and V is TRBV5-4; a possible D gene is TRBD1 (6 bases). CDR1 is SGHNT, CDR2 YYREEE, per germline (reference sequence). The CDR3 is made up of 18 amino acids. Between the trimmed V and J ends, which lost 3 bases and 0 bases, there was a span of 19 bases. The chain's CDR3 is CASSSPKTGSSSYNEQFF. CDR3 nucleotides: TGTGCCAGCAGCTCTCCTAAAACAGGGTCCAGCTCCTACAATGAGCAGTTCTTC.

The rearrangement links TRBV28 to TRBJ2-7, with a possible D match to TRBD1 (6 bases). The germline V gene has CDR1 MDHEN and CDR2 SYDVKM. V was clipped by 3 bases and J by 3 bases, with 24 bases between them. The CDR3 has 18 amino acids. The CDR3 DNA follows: TGTGCCAGCAGTTTCAAAATCAGCTGGCAGGGGTGGAACTACGAGCAGTACTTC. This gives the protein CASSFKISWQGWNYEQYF.

CDR3 coding DNA: TGTGCCAGCAGTCTCACGGTTGGAGCATATGGCTACACCTTC. This sequence encodes CASSLTVGAYGYTF. The V and J genes are TRBV27 and TRBJ1-2, with D unresolved. Between the trimmed V and J ends, which lost 5 bases and 5 bases, there was a span of 15 bases. This CDR3 is 14 amino acids long. Germline loops: CDR1 MNHEY, CDR2 SMNVEV (reference sequence).

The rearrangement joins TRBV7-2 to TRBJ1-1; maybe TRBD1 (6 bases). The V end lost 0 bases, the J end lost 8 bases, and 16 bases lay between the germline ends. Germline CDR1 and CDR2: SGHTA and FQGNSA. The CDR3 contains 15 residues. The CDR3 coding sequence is TGTGCCAGCAGCTTAGCGATACAGGGTTTTACAGAAGCTTTCTTT. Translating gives CASSLAIQGFTEAFF.

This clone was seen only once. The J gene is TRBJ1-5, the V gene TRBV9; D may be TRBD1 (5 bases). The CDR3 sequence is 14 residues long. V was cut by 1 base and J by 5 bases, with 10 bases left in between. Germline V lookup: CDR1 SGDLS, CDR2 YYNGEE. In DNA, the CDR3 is TGTGCCAGCAGCGTATCCCAGGGCGATCAGCCCCAGCATTTT. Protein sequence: CASSVSQGDQPQHF.